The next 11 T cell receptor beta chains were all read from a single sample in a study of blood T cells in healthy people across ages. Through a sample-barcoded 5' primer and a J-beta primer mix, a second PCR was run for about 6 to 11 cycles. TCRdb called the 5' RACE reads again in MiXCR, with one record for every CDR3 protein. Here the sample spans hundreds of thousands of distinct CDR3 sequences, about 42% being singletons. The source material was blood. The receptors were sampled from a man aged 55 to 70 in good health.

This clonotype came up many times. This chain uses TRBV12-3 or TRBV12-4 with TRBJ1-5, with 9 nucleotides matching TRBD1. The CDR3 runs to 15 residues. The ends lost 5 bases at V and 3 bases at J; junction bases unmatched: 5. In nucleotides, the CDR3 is TGTGCCAGCAGTCCCGGGACAGGGAACAATCAGCCCCAGCATTTT. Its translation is CASSPGTGNNQPQHF.

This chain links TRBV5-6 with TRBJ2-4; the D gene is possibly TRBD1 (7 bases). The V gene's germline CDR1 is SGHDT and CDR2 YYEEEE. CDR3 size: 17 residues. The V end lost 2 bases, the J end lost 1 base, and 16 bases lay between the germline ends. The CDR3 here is CASSFLQGGMAKNIQYF. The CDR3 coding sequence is TGTGCCAGCAGCTTTCTCCAGGGGGGTATGGCCAAAAACATTCAGTACTTC.

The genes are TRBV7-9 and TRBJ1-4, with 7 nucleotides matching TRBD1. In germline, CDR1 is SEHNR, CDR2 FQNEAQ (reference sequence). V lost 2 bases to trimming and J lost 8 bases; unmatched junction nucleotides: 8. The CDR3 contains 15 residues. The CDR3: CASSLSGQFSEKLFF. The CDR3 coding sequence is TGTGCCAGCAGCTTATCGGGACAGTTTTCGGAAAAACTGTTTTTT.

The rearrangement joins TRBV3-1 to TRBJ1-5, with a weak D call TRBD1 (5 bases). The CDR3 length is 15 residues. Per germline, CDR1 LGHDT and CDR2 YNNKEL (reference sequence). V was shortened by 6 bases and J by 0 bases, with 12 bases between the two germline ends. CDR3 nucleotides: TGTGCCAGCAGGTACGGGACGGATAGCAATCAGCCCCAGCATTTT. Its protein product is CASRYGTDSNQPQHF.

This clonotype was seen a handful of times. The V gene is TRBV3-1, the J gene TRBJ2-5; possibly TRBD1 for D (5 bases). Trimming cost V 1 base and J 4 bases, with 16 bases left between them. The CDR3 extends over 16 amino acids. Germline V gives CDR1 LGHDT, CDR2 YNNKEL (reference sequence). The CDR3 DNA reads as TGTGCCAGCAGCCAAGGATTTCAGGAAGGGGCAGAGACCCAGTACTTC. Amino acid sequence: CASSQGFQEGAETQYF.

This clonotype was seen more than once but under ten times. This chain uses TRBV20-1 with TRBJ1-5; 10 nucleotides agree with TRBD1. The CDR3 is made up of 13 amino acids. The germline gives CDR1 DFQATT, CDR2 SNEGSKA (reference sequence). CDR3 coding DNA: TGCAGCGGGACAGGGGCAACTAATCAGCCCCAGCATTTT. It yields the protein CSGTGATNQPQHF.

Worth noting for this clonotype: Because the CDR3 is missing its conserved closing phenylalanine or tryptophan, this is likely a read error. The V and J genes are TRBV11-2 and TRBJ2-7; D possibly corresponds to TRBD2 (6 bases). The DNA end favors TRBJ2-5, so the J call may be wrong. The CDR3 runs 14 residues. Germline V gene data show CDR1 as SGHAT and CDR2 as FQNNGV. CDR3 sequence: CASSPAGGLETQYL. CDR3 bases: TGTGCCAGCAGCCCAGCAGGAGGGTTAGAGACCCAGTACTTA.

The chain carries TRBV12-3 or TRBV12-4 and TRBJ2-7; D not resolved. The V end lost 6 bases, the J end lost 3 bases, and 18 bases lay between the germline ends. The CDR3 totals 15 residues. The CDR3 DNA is TGTGCCAGCAGCCCGGGTCTCCTGGACCGCTACGAGCAGTACTTC. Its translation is CASSPGLLDRYEQYF.

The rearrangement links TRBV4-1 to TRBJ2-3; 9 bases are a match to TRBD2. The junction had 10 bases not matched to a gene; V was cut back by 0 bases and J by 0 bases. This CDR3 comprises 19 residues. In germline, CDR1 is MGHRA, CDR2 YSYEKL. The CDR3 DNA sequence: TGCGCCAGCAGCCAAGAACCTAGCGGGGATACCGATAGCACAGATACGCAGTATTTT. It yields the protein CASSQEPSGDTDSTDTQYF.

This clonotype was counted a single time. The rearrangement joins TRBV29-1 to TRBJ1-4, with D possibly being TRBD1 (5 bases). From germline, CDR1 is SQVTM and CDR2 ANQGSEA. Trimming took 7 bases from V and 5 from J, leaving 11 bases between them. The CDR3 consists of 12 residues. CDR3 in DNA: TGCAGCGCTGGGACGGGAAATGAAAAACTGTTTTTT. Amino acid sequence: CSAGTGNEKLFF.

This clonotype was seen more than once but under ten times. The CDR3 DNA is TGTGCCATCAGTCCCATGGCCGGAAGTAGCACAGATACGCAGTATTTT. Residues: CAISPMAGSSTDTQYF. V is TRBV10-3 and J is TRBJ2-3; no clear D. The length of the CDR3 is 16 residues. V was cut by 5 bases and J by 0 bases, with 15 bases left in between. From germline, CDR1 is ENHRY and CDR2 SYGVKD.